The rows below give T cell receptor beta chains drawn from one sample of a study of beta chain features in type 1 diabetes. Produced via immunoSEQ multiplex PCR; TCRdb's table is partial and in-frame only. The sample holds a few hundred thousand clones, roughly 17% seen once. Sequenced input: naive CD4+ T cells from blood. Every receptor here comes from a young man with type 1 diabetes. Each CDR3 is given with its conserved first and last residue.

TRBV9	TRBJ2-7	CASSVGGLASYEQYF
TRBV6-5	TRBJ2-7	CASSYSATETYEQYF
TRBV7-2	TRBJ2-2	CASSFSTGSTGELFF
TRBV14	TRBJ2-7	CASSGGLAYSYEQYF
TRBV7-9	TRBJ2-1	CASSFLPRGQASYNEQFF
TRBV7-3	TRBJ1-2	CASSMGLEFGYTF
TRBV7-9	TRBJ2-7	CASSLREGTGNSDEQYF
TRBV29-1	TRBJ2-3	CSVGTGVPGAQYF
TRBV6-6	TRBJ2-2	CASSPRTMNTGELFF
TRBV7-7	TRBJ2-3	CASSPDRPDTQYF
TRBV7-9	TRBJ2-7	CASSLPQSSYEQYF
TRBV7-9	TRBJ2-1	CASSLASSYNEQFF
TRBV29-1	TRBJ2-5	CSGATREETQYF
TRBV30	TRBJ2-1	CAWRARAGYNEQFF
TRBV18	TRBJ1-2	CASSPPGPGYTF
TRBV30	TRBJ2-7	CAHLGWGDEQYF
TRBV10-3	TRBJ2-3	CAILRTSGSTDTQYF
TRBV7-9	TRBJ2-3	CASSPGSTDTQYF
TRBV7-9	TRBJ2-7	CASSRPTLYEQYF
TRBV2	TRBJ1-1	CASSADRNTEAFF
TRBV30	TRBJ1-1	CAWSAQANTEAFF
TRBV29-1	TRBJ1-2	CSIRGTGVYGYTF
TRBV11-2	TRBJ2-1	CASSSRTGGDEQFF
TRBV11-3	TRBJ1-2	CASSLDGTAQNYGYTF